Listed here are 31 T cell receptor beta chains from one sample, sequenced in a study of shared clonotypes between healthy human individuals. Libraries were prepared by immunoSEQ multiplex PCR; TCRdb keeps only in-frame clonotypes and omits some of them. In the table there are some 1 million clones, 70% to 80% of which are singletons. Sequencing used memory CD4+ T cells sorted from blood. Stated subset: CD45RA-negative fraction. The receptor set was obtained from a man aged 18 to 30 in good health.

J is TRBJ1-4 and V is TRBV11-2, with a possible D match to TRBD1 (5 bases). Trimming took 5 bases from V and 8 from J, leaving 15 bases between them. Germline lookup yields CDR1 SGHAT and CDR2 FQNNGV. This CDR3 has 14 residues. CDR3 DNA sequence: TGTGCCAGCAGCCGAGGAGGGGATCGGGAAAAACTGTTTTTT. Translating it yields CASSRGGDREKLFF.

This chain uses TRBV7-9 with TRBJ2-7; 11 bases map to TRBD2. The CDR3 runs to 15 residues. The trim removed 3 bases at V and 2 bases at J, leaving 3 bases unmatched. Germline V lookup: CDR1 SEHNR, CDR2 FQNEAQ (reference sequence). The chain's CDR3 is CASSFPTSGAYEQYF. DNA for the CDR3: TGTGCCAGCAGCTTTCCGACTAGCGGGGCCTACGAGCAGTACTTC.

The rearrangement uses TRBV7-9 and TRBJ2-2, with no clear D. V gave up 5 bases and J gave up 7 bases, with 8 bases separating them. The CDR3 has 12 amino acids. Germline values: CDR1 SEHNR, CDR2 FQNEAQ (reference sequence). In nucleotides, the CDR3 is TGTGCCAGCAGCGTACGCGTCGGGGAGCTGTTTTTT. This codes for CASSVRVGELFF.

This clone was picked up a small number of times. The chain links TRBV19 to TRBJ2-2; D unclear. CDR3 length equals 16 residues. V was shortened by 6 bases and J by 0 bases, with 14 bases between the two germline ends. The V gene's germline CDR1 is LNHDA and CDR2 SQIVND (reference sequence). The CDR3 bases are TGTGCCAGTAGCCCATTACAGTACCCGAACACCGGGGAGCTGTTTTTT. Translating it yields CASSPLQYPNTGELFF. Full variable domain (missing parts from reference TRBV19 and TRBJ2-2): DGGITQSPKYLFRKEGQNVTLSCEQNLNHDAMYWYRQDPGQGLRLIYYSQIVNDFQKGDIAEGYSVSREKKESFPLTVTSAQKNPTAFYLCASSPLQYPNTGELFFGEGSRLTVL.

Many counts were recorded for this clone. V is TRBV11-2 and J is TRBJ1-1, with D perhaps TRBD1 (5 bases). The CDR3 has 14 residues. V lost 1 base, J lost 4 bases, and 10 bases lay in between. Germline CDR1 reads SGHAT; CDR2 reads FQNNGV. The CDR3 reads CASSLVEGITEAFF. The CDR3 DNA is TGTGCCAGCAGCTTAGTAGAGGGGATCACTGAAGCTTTCTTT. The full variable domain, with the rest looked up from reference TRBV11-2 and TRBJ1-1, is EAGVAQSPRYKIIEKRQSVAFWCNPISGHATLYWYQQILGQGPKLLIQFQNNGVVDDSQLPKDRFSAERLKGVDSTLKIQPAKLEDSAVYLCASSLVEGITEAFFGQGTRLTVV.

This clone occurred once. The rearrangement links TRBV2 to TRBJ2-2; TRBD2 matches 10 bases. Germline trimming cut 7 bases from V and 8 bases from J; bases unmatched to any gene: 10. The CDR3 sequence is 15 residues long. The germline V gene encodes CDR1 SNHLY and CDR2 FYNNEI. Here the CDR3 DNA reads TGTGCCAGCACCAGAGGACTAGCGGTTAATGGGGAGCTGTTTTTT. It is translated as CASTRGLAVNGELFF.

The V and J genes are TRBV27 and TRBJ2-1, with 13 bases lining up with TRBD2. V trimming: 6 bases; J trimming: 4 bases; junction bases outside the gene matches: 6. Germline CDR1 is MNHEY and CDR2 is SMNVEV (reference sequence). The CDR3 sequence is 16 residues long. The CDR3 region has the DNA TGTGCCAGCAGCCATACTAGCGGGGGGGCATACAATGAGCAGTTCTTC. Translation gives CASSHTSGGAYNEQFF.

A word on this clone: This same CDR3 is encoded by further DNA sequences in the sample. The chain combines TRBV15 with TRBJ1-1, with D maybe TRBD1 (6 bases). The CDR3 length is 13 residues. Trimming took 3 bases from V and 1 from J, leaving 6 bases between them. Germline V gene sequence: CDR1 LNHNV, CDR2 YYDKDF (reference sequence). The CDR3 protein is CATSRDRNTEAFF. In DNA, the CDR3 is TGTGCCACCAGCAGGGACAGGAACACTGAAGCTTTCTTT.

The CDR3 loop is CASSRSGGAADTQYF. CDR3 DNA: TGTGCCAGTAGTAGATCGGGGGGCGCGGCAGATACGCAGTATTTT. This chain uses TRBV19 with TRBJ2-3; TRBD2 is a possible D gene (7 bases). V was shortened by 4 bases and J by 4 bases, with 15 bases between the two germline ends. Germline CDR1 is LNHDA and CDR2 is SQIVND (reference sequence). The CDR3 runs to 15 residues.

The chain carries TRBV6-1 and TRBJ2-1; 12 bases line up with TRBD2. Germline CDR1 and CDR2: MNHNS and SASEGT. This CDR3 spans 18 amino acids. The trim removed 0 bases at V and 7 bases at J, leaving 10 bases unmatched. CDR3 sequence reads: CASSEALLAGGFLNEQFF. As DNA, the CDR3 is TGTGCCAGCAGTGAAGCGCTTCTAGCGGGGGGGTTCTTGAATGAGCAGTTCTTC.

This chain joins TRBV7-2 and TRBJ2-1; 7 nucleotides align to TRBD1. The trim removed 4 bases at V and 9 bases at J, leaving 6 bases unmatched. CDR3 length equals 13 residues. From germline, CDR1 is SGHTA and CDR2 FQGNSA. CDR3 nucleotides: TGTGCCAGCAGCTCCCTACAGGGGTCTGAGCAGTTCTTC. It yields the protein CASSSLQGSEQFF. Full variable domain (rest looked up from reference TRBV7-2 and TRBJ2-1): GAGVSQSPSNKVTEKGKDVELRCDPISGHTALYWYRQSLGQGLEFLIYFQGNSAPDKSGLPSDRFSAERTGGSVSTLTIQRTQQEDSAVYLCASSSLQGSEQFFGPGTRLTVL.

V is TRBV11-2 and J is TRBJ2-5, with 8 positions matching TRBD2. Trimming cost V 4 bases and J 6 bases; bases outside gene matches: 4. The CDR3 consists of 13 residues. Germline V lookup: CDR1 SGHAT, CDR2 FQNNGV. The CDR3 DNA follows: TGTGCCAGCAGCTGGACTAGCTCACAGACCCAGTACTTC. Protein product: CASSWTSSQTQYF. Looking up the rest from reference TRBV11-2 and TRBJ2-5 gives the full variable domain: EAGVAQSPRYKIIEKRQSVAFWCNPISGHATLYWYQQILGQGPKLLIQFQNNGVVDDSQLPKDRFSAERLKGVDSTLKIQPAKLEDSAVYLCASSWTSSQTQYFGPGTRLLVL.

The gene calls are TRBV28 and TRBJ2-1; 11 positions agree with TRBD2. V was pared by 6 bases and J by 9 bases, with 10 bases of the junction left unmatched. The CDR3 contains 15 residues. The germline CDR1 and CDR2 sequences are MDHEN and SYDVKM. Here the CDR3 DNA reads TGTGCCAGCAGGCTAGCGGGGGGAACCCCCGCTGAGCAGTTCTTC. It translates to CASRLAGGTPAEQFF. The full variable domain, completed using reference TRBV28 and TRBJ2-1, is DVKVTQSSRYLVKRTGEKVFLECVQDMDHENMFWYRQDPGLGLRLIYFSYDVKMKEKGDIPEGYSVSREKKERFSLILESASTNQTSMYLCASRLAGGTPAEQFFGPGTRLTVL.

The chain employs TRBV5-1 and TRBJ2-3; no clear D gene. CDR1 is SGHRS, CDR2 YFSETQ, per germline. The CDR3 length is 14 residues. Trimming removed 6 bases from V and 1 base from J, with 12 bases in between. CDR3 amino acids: CASKPEPGTDTQYF. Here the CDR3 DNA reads TGCGCCAGCAAGCCAGAGCCCGGCACAGATACGCAGTATTTT.

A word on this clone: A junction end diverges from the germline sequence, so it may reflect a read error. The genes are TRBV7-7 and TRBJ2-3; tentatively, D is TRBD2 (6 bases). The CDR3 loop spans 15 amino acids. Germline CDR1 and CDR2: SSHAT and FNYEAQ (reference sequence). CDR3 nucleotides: TGTGCTAGCAGCTCCTCCGCCGGACGGGGGGATACGCAGTATTTT. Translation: CASSSSAGRGDTQYF.

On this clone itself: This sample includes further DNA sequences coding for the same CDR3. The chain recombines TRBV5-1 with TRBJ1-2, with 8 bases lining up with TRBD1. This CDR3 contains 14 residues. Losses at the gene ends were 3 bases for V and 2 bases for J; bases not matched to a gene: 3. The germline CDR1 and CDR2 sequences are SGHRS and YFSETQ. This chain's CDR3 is CASSSQGANYGYTF. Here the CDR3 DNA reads TGCGCCAGCAGCTCTCAGGGGGCCAACTATGGCTACACCTTC. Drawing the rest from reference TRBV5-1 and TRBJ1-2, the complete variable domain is KAGVTQTPRYLIKTRGQQVTLSCSPISGHRSVSWYQQTPGQGLQFLFEYFSETQRNKGNFPGRFSGRQFSNSRSEMNVSTLELGDSALYLCASSSQGANYGYTFGSGTRLTVV.

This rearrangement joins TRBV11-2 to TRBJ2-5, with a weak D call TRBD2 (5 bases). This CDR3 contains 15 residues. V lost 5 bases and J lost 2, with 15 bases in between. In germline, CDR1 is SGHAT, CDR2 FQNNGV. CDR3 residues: CASSLRWGVQETQYF. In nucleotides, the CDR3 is TGTGCCAGCAGCCTCCGTTGGGGAGTACAAGAGACCCAGTACTTC.

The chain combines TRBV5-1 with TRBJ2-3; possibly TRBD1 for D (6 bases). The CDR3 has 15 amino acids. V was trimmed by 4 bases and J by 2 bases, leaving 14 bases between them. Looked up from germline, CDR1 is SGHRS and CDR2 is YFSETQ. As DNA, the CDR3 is TGCGCCAGCAGCCCCTTACAGGGTAACACAGATACGCAGTATTTT. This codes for CASSPLQGNTDTQYF. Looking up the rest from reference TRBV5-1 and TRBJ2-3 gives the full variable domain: KAGVTQTPRYLIKTRGQQVTLSCSPISGHRSVSWYQQTPGQGLQFLFEYFSETQRNKGNFPGRFSGRQFSNSRSEMNVSTLELGDSALYLCASSPLQGNTDTQYFGPGTRLTVL.

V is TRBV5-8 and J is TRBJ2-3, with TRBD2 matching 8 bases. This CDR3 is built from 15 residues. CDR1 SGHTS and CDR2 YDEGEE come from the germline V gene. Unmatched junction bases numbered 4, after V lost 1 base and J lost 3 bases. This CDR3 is CASSLRSGRTDTQYF. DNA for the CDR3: TGTGCCAGCAGCTTGAGAAGCGGGAGAACAGATACGCAGTATTTT.

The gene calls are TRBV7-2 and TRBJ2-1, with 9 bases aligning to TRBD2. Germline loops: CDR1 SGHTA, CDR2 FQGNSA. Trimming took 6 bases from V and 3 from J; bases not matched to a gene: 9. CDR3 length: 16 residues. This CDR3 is CASSRAGGGVYNEQFF. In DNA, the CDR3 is TGTGCCAGCAGTCGCGCTGGCGGGGGGGTCTACAATGAGCAGTTCTTC. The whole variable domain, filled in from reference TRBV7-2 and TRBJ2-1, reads GAGVSQSPSNKVTEKGKDVELRCDPISGHTALYWYRQSLGQGLEFLIYFQGNSAPDKSGLPSDRFSAERTGGSVSTLTIQRTQQEDSAVYLCASSRAGGGVYNEQFFGPGTRLTVL.

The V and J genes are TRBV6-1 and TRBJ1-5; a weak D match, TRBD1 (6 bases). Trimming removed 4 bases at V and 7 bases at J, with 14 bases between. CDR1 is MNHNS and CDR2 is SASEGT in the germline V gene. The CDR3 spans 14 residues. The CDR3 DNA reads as TGTGCCAGCAGTGGGGATAGGGGGAGCCAGCCCCAGCATTTT. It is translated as CASSGDRGSQPQHF.

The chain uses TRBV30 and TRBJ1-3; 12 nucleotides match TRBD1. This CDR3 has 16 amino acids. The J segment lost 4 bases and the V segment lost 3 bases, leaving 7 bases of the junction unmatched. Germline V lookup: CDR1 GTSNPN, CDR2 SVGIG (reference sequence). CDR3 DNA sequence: TGTGCCTGGAGCACAGGGACAGGGGGCCGGGGAAACACCATATATTTT. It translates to CAWSTGTGGRGNTIYF.

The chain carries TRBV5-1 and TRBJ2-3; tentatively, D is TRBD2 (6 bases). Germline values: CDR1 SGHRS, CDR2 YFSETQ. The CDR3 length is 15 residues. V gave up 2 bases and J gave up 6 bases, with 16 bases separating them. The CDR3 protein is CASSFRASETDTQYF. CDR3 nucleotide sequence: TGCGCCAGCAGCTTTAGGGCTAGCGAAACCGATACGCAGTATTTT.

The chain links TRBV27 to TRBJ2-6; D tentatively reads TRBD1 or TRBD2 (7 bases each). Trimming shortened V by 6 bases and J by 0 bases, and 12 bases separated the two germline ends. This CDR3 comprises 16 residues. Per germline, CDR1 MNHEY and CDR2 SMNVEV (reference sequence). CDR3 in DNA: TGTGCCAGCAGACAGGGGACTAACTCTGGGGCCAACGTCCTGACTTTC. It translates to CASRQGTNSGANVLTF. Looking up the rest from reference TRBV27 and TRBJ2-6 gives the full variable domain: EAQVTQNPRYLITVTGKKLTVTCSQNMNHEYMSWYRQDPGLGLRQIYYSMNVEVTDKGDVPEGYKVSRKEKRNFPLILESPSPNQTSLYFCASRQGTNSGANVLTFGAGSRLTVL.

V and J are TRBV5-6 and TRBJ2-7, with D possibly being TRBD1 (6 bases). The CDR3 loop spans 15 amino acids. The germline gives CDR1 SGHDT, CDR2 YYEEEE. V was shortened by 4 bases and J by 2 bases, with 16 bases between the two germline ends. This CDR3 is CASSLTGTQTYEQYF. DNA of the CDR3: TGTGCCAGCAGCCTGACCGGGACACAAACCTACGAGCAGTACTTC. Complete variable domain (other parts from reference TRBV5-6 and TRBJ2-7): DAGVTQSPTHLIKTRGQQVTLRCSPKSGHDTVSWYQQALGQGPQFIFQYYEEEERQRGNFPDRFSGHQFPNYSSELNVNALLLGDSALYLCASSLTGTQTYEQYFGPGTRLTVT.

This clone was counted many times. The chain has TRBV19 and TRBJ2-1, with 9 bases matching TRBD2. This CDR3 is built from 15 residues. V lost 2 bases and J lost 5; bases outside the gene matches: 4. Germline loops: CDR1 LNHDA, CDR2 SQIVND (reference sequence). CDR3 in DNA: TGTGCCAGTAGTATAAACAGCGGGAGGCACAATGAGCAGTTCTTC. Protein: CASSINSGRHNEQFF.

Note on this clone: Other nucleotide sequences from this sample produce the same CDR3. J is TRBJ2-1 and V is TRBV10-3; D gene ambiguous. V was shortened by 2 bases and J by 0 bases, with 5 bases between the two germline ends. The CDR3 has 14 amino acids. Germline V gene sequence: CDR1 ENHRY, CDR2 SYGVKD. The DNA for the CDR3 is TGTGCCATCAGTGAGGGCGGCTCCTACAATGAGCAGTTCTTC. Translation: CAISEGGSYNEQFF.

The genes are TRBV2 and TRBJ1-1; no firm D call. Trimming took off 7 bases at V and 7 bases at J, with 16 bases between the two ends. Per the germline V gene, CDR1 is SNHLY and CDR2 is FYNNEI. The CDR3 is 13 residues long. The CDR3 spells CASMSDIFNEAFF. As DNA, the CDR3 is TGTGCCAGCATGTCCGACATTTTTAATGAAGCTTTCTTT. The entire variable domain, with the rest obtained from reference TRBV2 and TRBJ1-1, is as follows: EPEVTQTPSHQVTQMGQEVILRCVPISNHLYFYWYRQILGQKVEFLVSFYNNEISEKSEIFDDQFSVERPDGSNFTLKIRSTKLEDSAMYFCASMSDIFNEAFFGQGTRLTVV.

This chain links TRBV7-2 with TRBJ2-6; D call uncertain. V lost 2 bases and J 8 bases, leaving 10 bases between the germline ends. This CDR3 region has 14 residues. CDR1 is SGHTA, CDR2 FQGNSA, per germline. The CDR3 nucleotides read TGTGCCAGCAGCTTAAATTTCTTTCCCAACGTCCTGACTTTC. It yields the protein CASSLNFFPNVLTF.

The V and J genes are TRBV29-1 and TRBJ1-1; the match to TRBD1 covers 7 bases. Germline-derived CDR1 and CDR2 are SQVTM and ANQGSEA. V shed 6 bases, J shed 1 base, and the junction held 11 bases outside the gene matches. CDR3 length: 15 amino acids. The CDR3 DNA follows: TGCAGCGTGATAACAGGGGCGTTACCGAACACTGAAGCTTTCTTT. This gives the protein CSVITGALPNTEAFF.

The CDR3 region is CSAGGTGGADTQYF. Written as DNA, the CDR3 is TGCAGCGCTGGCGGGACAGGGGGAGCAGATACGCAGTATTTT. The gene calls are TRBV29-1 and TRBJ2-3; 11 bases map to TRBD1. Germline trimming cut 7 bases from V and 4 bases from J; bases unmatched to any gene: 7. The CDR3 loop spans 14 amino acids. Germline V gene data show CDR1 as SQVTM and CDR2 as ANQGSEA.